Listed below are T cell receptor beta chains from one sample, sequenced in a study of blood T cell repertoires in COVID-19. Repertoires were generated with immunoSEQ multiplex PCR, while TCRdb's copy carries only in-frame clones and drops some. The sample carries 120,000 or so clones, roughly 80% recorded once. The source material was peripheral blood. The receptors were gathered from a human donor in a cohort sampled during active COVID-19. Each CDR3 is given without its conserved first and last residue. Fields, in order: V gene, clone size, CDR3 protein. Clone size appears in some rows only: once, few, many, or a class for an expanded clone.

V gene: TRBV19
clone size: -
CDR3 protein: ASRRTGDRDEKLF

V gene: TRBV6-5
clone size: -
CDR3 protein: AGREAPDTEAF

V gene: TRBV29-1
clone size: -
CDR3 protein: SVDKGLNTEAF

V gene: TRBV2
clone size: -
CDR3 protein: ASSEAHSPRTGLGNTGELF

V gene: TRBV11-2
clone size: few
CDR3 protein: ASSDSLSLETY

V gene: TRBV5-1
clone size: once
CDR3 protein: ASSWDGSGGTGELF

V gene: TRBV19
clone size: -
CDR3 protein: ASSLAGAQETQY

V gene: TRBV7-9
clone size: -
CDR3 protein: ASSFQGRGTGELF

V gene: TRBV3-1/TRBV3-2
clone size: -
CDR3 protein: ASSLTRQNTGELF

V gene: TRBV20-1
clone size: many
CDR3 protein: SASRPGQGIHGYT

V gene: TRBV9
clone size: -
CDR3 protein: ASSVQGSSYNEQF

V gene: TRBV7-8
clone size: -
CDR3 protein: ASSLGSGGALYEQY

V gene: TRBV28
clone size: few
CDR3 protein: ASSRRGQGGQPQH

V gene: TRBV5-4
clone size: -
CDR3 protein: ASSPPGGLGETQY

V gene: TRBV6-5
clone size: -
CDR3 protein: ASSYGAVSNTGELF

V gene: TRBV7-2
clone size: -
CDR3 protein: ASSSADRGGTTEAF

V gene: TRBV2
clone size: -
CDR3 protein: ASSAQGQTSTDTQY

V gene: TRBV6-2/TRBV6-3
clone size: -
CDR3 protein: ASSYSRGLSTDTQY

V gene: TRBV19
clone size: -
CDR3 protein: ASRLGVTSGNTIY

V gene: TRBV6-1
clone size: -
CDR3 protein: ASSERGNEQY

V gene: TRBV2
clone size: many
CDR3 protein: ASSGHSGANVLT

V gene: TRBV3-1/TRBV3-2
clone size: -
CDR3 protein: ASSQGYGGGPSTDTQY

V gene: TRBV21-1
clone size: -
CDR3 protein: ATLHDSLNTEAF

V gene: TRBV28
clone size: -
CDR3 protein: ASSLGPDTQY

V gene: TRBV5-6
clone size: once
CDR3 protein: ASSFRGEGYTGELF

V gene: TRBV29-1
clone size: -
CDR3 protein: SASGQGSTEAF

V gene: TRBV11-2
clone size: -
CDR3 protein: ASSGTHNSPLH

V gene: TRBV4-3
clone size: -
CDR3 protein: ASSQEGGYEQY

V gene: TRBV5-6
clone size: -
CDR3 protein: ASSVRDRGYEQY

V gene: TRBV7-2
clone size: -
CDR3 protein: ASSFQANSYEQY

V gene: TRBV7-9
clone size: -
CDR3 protein: ASSLGEGLGSSYNEQF

V gene: TRBV5-1
clone size: -
CDR3 protein: ASSLDGQSNYGYT

V gene: TRBV2
clone size: -
CDR3 protein: ASCPGTGDEKLF

V gene: TRBV19
clone size: -
CDR3 protein: ASANGHFQETQY

V gene: TRBV19
clone size: -
CDR3 protein: ASSPPGTLLYT

V gene: TRBV6-2/TRBV6-3
clone size: -
CDR3 protein: ASSFPPDKHYEQY

V gene: TRBV2
clone size: -
CDR3 protein: ASMQGRGPDTQY

V gene: TRBV28
clone size: -
CDR3 protein: ASSTGAGNTIY

V gene: TRBV19
clone size: -
CDR3 protein: ASSPRGGSYNEQF